The table lists the clone carrying this T cell receptor (beta chain) with many counts. The antigen remains unidentified. Time point denoted: persistent/refractory GD, antithyroid drugs over 5 years with positive TRAb. PBMC RNA was the source of the TCR library. This specimen belongs to a study of regulatory T cells in long-lasting Graves disease. Study outcomes and limitations: Limited sample numbers may have lowered accuracy.

The CDR3 is made up of 12 amino acids. Deletions cut 3 bases from V and 8 bases from J, with 10 bases between. Germline V gives CDR1 LNHNV, CDR2 YYDKDF (reference sequence). Arm-PCR of CDR3 regions with iRepertoire HTBI primers generated TCR beta libraries. TCRdb redid the calling of the multiplex PCR reads with MiXCR, one entry per CDR3 protein. Counted here are more than 300,000 distinct CDR3 sequences, 15% to 20% occurring once; the ten biggest clones make up 25% to 30%. The chain is built from TRBV15 and TRBJ1-1; tentative D call: TRBD1 (6 bases). The origin of this receptor is a female donor with Graves disease. The material was peripheral blood mononuclear cells (PBMCs), obtained when the disease was refractory, from a patient treated with antithyroid drugs. The CDR3: CATSRADREAFF. The CDR3 DNA reads TGTGCCACCAGCAGGGCTGACAGGGAAGCTTTCTTT.